One and the same sample provided the 16 T cell receptor beta chains below, sequenced in a study of blood T cell repertoires in COVID-19. The repertoire was sequenced with immunoSEQ multiplex PCR; TCRdb's copy has only in-frame clones and lacks some. The sample has about 100,000 clones; roughly four fifths are singletons. Sequences were obtained from peripheral blood. All receptors derive from a man aged 70-80 years with active or convalescent COVID-19.

The V call is TRBV3-1 (or the pseudogene TRBV3-2), the J call TRBJ2-3; no clear D. This CDR3 region has 17 residues. The germline V gene encodes CDR1 LGHDT and CDR2 YNNKEL (reference sequence). V lost 0 bases, J lost 5 bases, and 18 bases lay in between. This CDR3 is CASSQDISSVMGDTQYF. Written as DNA, the CDR3 is TGTGCCAGCAGCCAAGATATCTCTAGTGTGATGGGAGATACGCAGTATTTT.

This rearrangement joins TRBV2 to TRBJ1-2; unclear D gene. V shed 2 bases and J shed 6 bases, with 7 bases lying between them. Germline V lookup: CDR1 SNHLY, CDR2 FYNNEI. This CDR3 has 12 residues. In DNA, the CDR3 is TGTGCCAGCAGTGAACCCTTTGATGGCTACACCTTC. This encodes CASSEPFDGYTF.

J is TRBJ2-1 and V is TRBV28; 8 bases line up with TRBD2. CDR1 is MDHEN, CDR2 SYDVKM, per germline. The V gene end was trimmed by 5 bases and the J gene end by 0 bases; junction bases not matched to a gene: 3. The CDR3 consists of 15 residues. Written as DNA, the CDR3 is TGTGCCAGCAGTCCACTAGCGGCCTCCTACAATGAGCAGTTCTTC. It codes for CASSPLAASYNEQFF.

The chain uses TRBV18 and TRBJ2-2, with D unclear. The germline gives CDR1 KGHSH, CDR2 LQKENI. V was clipped by 4 bases and J by 0 bases, with 12 bases between them. This CDR3 comprises 16 residues. Here the CDR3 DNA reads TGTGCCAGCTCACGTAATACGGTAGCGAACACCGGGGAGCTGTTTTTT. Amino acid sequence: CASSRNTVANTGELFF.

This chain connects TRBV6-5 to TRBJ2-2; D is perhaps TRBD1 (5 bases). From germline, CDR1 is MNHEY and CDR2 SVGAGI. CDR3 length equals 14 residues. Trimming pared 10 bases from V and 1 base from J, leaving 13 bases between. This CDR3 reads CATADSRNTGELFF. DNA for the CDR3: TGTGCCACCGCCGACAGCAGGAACACCGGGGAGCTGTTTTTT.

This chain uses TRBV3-1 (or the pseudogene TRBV3-2) with TRBJ2-5; D is perhaps TRBD2 (6 bases). CDR3 length equals 10 residues. V was cut by 9 bases and J by 5 bases, with 7 bases left in between. CDR1 LGHDT and CDR2 YNNKEL come from the germline V gene (reference sequence). CDR3 residues: CASRGETQYF. The CDR3 DNA is TGTGCCAGTCGGGGGGAGACCCAGTACTTC.

This rearrangement joins TRBV6-5 to TRBJ2-1; 10 bases are shared with TRBD1. With V trimmed by 7 bases and J by 9 bases, 9 bases remained unmatched. There are 14 residues in the CDR3. CDR1 MNHEY and CDR2 SVGAGI come from the germline V gene. This CDR3 is CASIDRGRIGEQFF. As DNA, the CDR3 is TGTGCCAGCATCGACAGGGGGCGCATCGGTGAGCAGTTCTTC.

CDR3 sequence: CASSLTQEQPQHF. Written as DNA, the CDR3 is TGTGCCAGCTCACTCACACAGGAACAGCCCCAGCATTTT. This rearrangement joins TRBV18 to TRBJ1-5, with D possibly matching TRBD1 (5 bases). The CDR3 is 13 amino acids. The V gene's germline CDR1 is KGHSH and CDR2 LQKENI. Deletions cut 4 bases from V and 7 bases from J, with 11 bases between.

The CDR3 sequence: CASSYPGTGNTEAFF. CDR3 sequence (DNA): TGTGCCAGCAGTTACCCAGGGACAGGGAACACTGAAGCTTTCTTT. The chain has TRBV6-5 and TRBJ1-1; 8 bases map to TRBD1. Per germline, CDR1 MNHEY and CDR2 SVGAGI. This CDR3 spans 15 amino acids. V shed 2 bases, J shed 1 base, and the junction held 3 bases outside the gene matches.

This sequence joins TRBV7-8 and TRBJ2-2; D is uncertain. Germline CDR1 reads SGHVS; CDR2 reads FQNEAQ. V shed 4 bases and J shed 4 bases, with 7 bases lying between them. CDR3 size: 13 residues. This chain's CDR3 is CASSYDFTGELFF. The CDR3 DNA sequence: TGTGCCAGCAGCTACGACTTCACCGGGGAGCTGTTTTTT.

J is TRBJ1-5 and V is TRBV10-3; D is unresolved. Germline V CDR1 and CDR2: ENHRY, SYGVKD. V was shortened by 3 bases and J by 2 bases, with 5 bases between the two germline ends. This CDR3 is built from 13 residues. CDR3 nucleotide sequence: TGTGCCATCAGTGAAACACGCAATCAGCCCCAGCATTTT. Encoded protein: CAISETRNQPQHF.

This rearrangement joins TRBV11-1 to TRBJ2-1; 10 nucleotides agree with TRBD1. CDR1 is SGHAT and CDR2 is FQDESV in the germline V gene (reference sequence). CDR3 length equals 16 residues. Losses at the gene ends were 5 bases for V and 8 bases for J; bases not matched to a gene: 12. The CDR3 loop reads CASSPGTGALRDEQFF. The DNA for the CDR3 is TGTGCCAGCAGCCCCGGGACAGGGGCTCTTCGGGATGAGCAGTTCTTC. Combining the CDR3 with reference TRBV11-1 and TRBJ2-1 gives the whole variable domain EAEVAQSPRYKITEKSQAVAFWCDPISGHATLYWYRQILGQGPELLVQFQDESVVDDSQLPKDRFSAERLKGVDSTLKIQPAELGDSAMYLCASSPGTGALRDEQFFGPGTRLTVL.

This clone was detected only a few times. The V call is TRBV18, the J call TRBJ2-5, with D maybe TRBD1 (7 bases). The length of the CDR3 is 17 residues. Trimming shortened V by 2 bases and J by 6 bases, and 22 bases separated the two germline ends. Germline assignment: CDR1 KGHSH and CDR2 LQKENI. The CDR3 loop reads CASSPRLQEGAGKTQYF. The CDR3 bases are TGTGCCAGCTCACCAAGGCTCCAAGAGGGGGCGGGAAAGACCCAGTACTTC.

This sequence joins TRBV5-1 and TRBJ2-1; 10 positions agree with TRBD2. Looked up from germline, CDR1 is SGHRS and CDR2 is YFSETQ. V shed 0 bases and J 5 bases; nucleotides not matched to a gene: 8. This CDR3 contains 17 residues. The CDR3 sequence: CASSLDGLAGADNEQFF. In nucleotides, the CDR3 is TGCGCCAGCAGCTTGGATGGTCTAGCGGGAGCTGACAATGAGCAGTTCTTC. The whole variable domain, filled in from reference TRBV5-1 and TRBJ2-1, reads KAGVTQTPRYLIKTRGQQVTLSCSPISGHRSVSWYQQTPGQGLQFLFEYFSETQRNKGNFPGRFSGRQFSNSRSEMNVSTLELGDSALYLCASSLDGLAGADNEQFFGPGTRLTVL.

This clone was picked up one time. J is TRBJ1-2 and V is TRBV3-1 (or the pseudogene TRBV3-2); TRBD1 matches 9 bases. The germline CDR1 and CDR2 sequences are LGHDT and YNNKEL (reference sequence). J gave up 4 bases and V 4 bases, and 16 bases lay outside the gene matches. This CDR3 is built from 18 residues. CDR3 sequence reads: CASSPLPGQGQPGYGYTF. CDR3 DNA sequence: TGTGCCAGCAGCCCGCTCCCGGGACAGGGCCAACCAGGCTATGGCTACACCTTC.

The V call is TRBV19, the J call TRBJ2-4; D is unclear. Germline V CDR1 and CDR2: LNHDA, SQIVND (reference sequence). The CDR3 is 17 amino acids. V was clipped by 4 bases and J by 0 bases, with 16 bases between them. CDR3 amino acids: CASSTDRTNLAKNIQYF. For the CDR3, the DNA is TGTGCCAGTAGTACGGATCGCACTAACTTAGCCAAAAACATTCAGTACTTC.